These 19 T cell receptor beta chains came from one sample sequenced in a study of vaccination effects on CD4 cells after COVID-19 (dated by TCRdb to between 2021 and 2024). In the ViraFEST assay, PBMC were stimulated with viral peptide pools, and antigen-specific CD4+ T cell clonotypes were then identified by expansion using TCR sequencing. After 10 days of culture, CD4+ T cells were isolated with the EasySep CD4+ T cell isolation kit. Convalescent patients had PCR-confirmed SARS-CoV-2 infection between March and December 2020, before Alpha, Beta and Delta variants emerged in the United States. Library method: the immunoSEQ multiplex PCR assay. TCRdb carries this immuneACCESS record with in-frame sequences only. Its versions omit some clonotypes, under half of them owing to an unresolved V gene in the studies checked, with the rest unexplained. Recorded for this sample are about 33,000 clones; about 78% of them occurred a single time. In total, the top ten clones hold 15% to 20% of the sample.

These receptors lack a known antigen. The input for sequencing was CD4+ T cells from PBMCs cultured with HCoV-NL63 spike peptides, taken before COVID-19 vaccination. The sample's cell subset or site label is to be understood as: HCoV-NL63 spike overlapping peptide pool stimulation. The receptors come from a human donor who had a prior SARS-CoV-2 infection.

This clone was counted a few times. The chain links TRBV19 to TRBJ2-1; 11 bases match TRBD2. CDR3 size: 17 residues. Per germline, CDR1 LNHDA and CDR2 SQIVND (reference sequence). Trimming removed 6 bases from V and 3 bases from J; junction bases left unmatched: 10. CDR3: CASSASGRIQIYNEQFF. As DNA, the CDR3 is TGTGCCAGTAGCGCTAGCGGGAGGATCCAGATCTACAATGAGCAGTTCTTC.

The CDR3 DNA reads TGTGCCAGCAGCCAAGAGTCTAGCGCGGCAGATACGCAGTATTTT. The encoded protein is CASSQESSAADTQYF. The chain employs TRBV3-1 (or the pseudogene TRBV3-2) and TRBJ2-3, with a weak D call TRBD2 (6 bases). This CDR3 is built from 15 residues. Germline V CDR1 and CDR2: LGHDT, YNNKEL (reference sequence). Trimming removed 0 bases from V and 4 bases from J, with 11 bases in between.

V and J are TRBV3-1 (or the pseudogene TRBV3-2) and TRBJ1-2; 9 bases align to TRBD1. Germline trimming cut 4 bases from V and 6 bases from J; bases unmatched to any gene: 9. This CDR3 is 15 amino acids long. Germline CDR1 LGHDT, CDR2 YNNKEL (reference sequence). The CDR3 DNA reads TGTGCCAGCAGCCCCCGGACAGGGGTATTGGATGGCTACACCTTC. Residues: CASSPRTGVLDGYTF.

The CDR3, as DNA: TGTGCCAGCAGCTTAGGGACTAACCATGGGGAGACCCAGTACTTC. It codes for CASSLGTNHGETQYF. V is TRBV11-2 and J is TRBJ2-5; weak D call: TRBD2 (6 bases). V shed 1 base and J shed 5 bases, with 14 bases lying between them. The CDR3 length is 15 residues. Germline CDR1 is SGHAT and CDR2 is FQNNGV.

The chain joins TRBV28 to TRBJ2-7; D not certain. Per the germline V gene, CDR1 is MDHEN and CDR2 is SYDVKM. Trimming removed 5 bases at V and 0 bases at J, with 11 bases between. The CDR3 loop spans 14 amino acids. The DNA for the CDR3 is TGTGCCAGCAGTGGGGATAAGGGCTCCTACGAGCAGTACTTC. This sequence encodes CASSGDKGSYEQYF.

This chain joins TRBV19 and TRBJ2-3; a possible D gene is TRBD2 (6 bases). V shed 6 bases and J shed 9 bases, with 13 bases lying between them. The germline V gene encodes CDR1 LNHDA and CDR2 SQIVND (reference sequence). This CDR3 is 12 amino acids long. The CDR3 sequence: CASSGSSLTQYF. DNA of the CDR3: TGTGCCAGTAGCGGGAGTTCACTCACGCAGTATTTT. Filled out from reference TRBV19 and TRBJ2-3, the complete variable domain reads DGGITQSPKYLFRKEGQNVTLSCEQNLNHDAMYWYRQDPGQGLRLIYYSQIVNDFQKGDIAEGYSVSREKKESFPLTVTSAQKNPTAFYLCASSGSSLTQYFGPGTRLTVL.

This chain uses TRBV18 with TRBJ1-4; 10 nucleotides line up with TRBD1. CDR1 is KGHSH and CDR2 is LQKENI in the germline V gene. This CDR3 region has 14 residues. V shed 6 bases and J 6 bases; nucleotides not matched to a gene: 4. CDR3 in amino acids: CASSAGTGDEKLFF. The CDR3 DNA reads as TGTGCCAGCTCGGCCGGGACAGGGGATGAAAAACTGTTTTTT.

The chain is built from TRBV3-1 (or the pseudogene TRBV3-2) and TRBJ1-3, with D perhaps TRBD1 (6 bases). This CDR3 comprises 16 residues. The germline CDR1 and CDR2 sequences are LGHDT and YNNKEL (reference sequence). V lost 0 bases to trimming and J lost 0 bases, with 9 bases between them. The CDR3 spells CASSQETGLSGNTIYF. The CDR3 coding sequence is TGTGCCAGCAGCCAAGAGACAGGACTCTCTGGAAACACCATATATTTT.

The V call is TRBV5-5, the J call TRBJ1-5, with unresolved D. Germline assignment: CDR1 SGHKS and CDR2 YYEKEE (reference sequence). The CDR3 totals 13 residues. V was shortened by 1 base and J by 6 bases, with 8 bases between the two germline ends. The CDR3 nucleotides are TGTGCCAGCAGCTTGCGAGTCGGTCAGCCCCAGCATTTT. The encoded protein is CASSLRVGQPQHF.

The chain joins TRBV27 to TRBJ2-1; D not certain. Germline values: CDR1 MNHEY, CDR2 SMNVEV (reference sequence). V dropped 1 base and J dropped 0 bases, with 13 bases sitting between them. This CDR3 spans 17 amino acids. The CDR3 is CASSLFPPHTSYNEQFF. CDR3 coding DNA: TGTGCCAGCAGTTTATTCCCACCCCACACCTCCTACAATGAGCAGTTCTTC.

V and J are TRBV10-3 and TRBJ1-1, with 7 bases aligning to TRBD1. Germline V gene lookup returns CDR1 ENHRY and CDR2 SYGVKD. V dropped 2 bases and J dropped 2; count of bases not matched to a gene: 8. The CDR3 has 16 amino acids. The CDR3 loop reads CAISEVGGGFNTEAFF. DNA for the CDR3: TGTGCCATCAGTGAGGTTGGAGGGGGCTTTAACACTGAAGCTTTCTTT.

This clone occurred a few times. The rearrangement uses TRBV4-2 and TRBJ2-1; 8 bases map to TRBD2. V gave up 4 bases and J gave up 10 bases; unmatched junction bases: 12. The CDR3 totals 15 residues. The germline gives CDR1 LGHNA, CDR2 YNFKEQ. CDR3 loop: CASSLDNGGGREQFF. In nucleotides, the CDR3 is TGTGCCAGCAGCCTGGATAACGGGGGGGGTAGGGAGCAGTTCTTC.

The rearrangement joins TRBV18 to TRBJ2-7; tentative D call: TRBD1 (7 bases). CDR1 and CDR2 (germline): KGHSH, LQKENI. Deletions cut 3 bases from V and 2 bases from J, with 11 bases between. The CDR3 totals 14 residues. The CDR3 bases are TGTGCCAGCTCACCGGCGGGACAGACCTACGAGCAGTACTTC. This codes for CASSPAGQTYEQYF.

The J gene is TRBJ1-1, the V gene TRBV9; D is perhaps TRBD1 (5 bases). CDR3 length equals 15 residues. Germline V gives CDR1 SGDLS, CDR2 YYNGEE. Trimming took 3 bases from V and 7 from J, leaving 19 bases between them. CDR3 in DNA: TGTGCCAGCAGCGAACATCGGGGGATACGCGGTGAAGCTTTCTTT. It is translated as CASSEHRGIRGEAFF. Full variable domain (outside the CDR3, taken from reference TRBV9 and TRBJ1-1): DSGVTQTPKHLITATGQRVTLRCSPRSGDLSVYWYQQSLDQGLQFLIQYYNGEERAKGNILERFSAQQFPDLHSELNLSSLELGDSALYFCASSEHRGIRGEAFFGQGTRLTVV.

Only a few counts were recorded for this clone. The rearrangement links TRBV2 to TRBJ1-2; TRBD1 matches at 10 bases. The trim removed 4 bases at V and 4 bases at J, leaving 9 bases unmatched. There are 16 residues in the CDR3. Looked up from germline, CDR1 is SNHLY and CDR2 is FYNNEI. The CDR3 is CASSVSRTGGFYGYTF. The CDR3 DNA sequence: TGTGCCAGCAGTGTCTCCCGGACAGGGGGGTTCTATGGCTACACCTTC.

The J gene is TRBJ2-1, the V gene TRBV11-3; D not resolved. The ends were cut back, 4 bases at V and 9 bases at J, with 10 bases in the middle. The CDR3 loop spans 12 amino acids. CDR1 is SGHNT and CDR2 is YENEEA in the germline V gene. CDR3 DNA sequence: TGTGCCAGCAGCTCCCGGACCCGTGAGCAGTTCTTC. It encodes CASSSRTREQFF.

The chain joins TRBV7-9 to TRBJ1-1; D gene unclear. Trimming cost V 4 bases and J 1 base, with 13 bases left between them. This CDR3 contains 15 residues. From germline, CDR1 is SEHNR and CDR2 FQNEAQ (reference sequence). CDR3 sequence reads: CASSSRRLGNTEAFF. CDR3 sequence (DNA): TGTGCCAGCAGCTCCCGACGCTTAGGGAACACTGAAGCTTTCTTT.

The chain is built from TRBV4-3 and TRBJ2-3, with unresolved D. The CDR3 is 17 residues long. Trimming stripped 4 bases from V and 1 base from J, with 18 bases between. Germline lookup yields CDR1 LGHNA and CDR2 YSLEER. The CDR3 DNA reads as TGCGCCAGCAGCCTCCTAGTGGGGTCGGACGGCACAGATACGCAGTATTTT. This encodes CASSLLVGSDGTDTQYF.

For the CDR3, the DNA is TGTGCCAGCAGCGTAGTTGAAGGGCGCGGGGGCTACACCTTC. It codes for CASSVVEGRGGYTF. This rearrangement joins TRBV9 to TRBJ1-2; D is unclear. The V end lost 0 bases, the J end lost 8 bases, and 14 bases lay between the germline ends. Germline CDR1 SGDLS, CDR2 YYNGEE. The CDR3 loop spans 14 amino acids.